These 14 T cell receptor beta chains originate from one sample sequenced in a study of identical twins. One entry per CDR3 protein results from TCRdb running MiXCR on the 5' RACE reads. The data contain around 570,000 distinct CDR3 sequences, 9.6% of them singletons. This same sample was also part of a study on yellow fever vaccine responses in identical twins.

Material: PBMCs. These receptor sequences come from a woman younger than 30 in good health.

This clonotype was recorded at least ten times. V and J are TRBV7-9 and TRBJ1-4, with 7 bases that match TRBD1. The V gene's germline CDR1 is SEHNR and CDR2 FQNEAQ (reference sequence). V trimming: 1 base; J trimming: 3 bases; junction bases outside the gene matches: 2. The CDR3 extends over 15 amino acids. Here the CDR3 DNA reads TGTGCCAGCAGCTTAGGCGGGACAGCTAATGAAAAACTGTTTTTT. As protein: CASSLGGTANEKLFF. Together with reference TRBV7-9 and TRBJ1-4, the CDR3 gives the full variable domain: DTGVSQNPRHKITKRGQNVTFRCDPISEHNRLYWYRQTLGQGPEFLTYFQNEAQLEKSRLLSDRFSAERPKGSFSTLEIQRTEQGDSAMYLCASSLGGTANEKLFFGSGTQLSVL.

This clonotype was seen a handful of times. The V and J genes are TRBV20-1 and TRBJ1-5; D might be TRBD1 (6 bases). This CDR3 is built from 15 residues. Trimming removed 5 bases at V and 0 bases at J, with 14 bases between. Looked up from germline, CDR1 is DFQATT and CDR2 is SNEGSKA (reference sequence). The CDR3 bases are TGCAGTGCTGATGGGGGAGGGGGTAGCAATCAGCCCCAGCATTTT. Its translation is CSADGGGGSNQPQHF.

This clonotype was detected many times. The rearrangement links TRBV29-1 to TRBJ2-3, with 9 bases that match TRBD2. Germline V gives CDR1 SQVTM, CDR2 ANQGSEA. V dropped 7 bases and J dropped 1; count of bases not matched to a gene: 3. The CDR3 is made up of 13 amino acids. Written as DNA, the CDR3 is TGCAGCGCTAGCGGGACCGGCACAGATACGCAGTATTTT. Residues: CSASGTGTDTQYF.

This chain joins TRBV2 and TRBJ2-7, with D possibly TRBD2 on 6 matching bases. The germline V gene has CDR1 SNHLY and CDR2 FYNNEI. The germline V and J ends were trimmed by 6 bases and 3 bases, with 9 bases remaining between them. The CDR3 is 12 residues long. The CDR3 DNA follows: TGTGCCAGCAGGTACGGGAGCTACGAGCAGTACTTC. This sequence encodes CASRYGSYEQYF.

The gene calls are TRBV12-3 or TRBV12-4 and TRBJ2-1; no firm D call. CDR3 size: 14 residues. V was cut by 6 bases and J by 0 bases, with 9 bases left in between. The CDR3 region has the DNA TGTGCCAGCAGCGCCCTTAGCTCCTACAATGAGCAGTTCTTC. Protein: CASSALSSYNEQFF.

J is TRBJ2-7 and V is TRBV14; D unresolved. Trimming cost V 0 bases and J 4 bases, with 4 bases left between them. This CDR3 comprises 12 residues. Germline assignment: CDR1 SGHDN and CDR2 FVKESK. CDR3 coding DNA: TGTGCCAGCAGCCAAGAGTTATACGAGCAGTACTTC. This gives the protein CASSQELYEQYF.

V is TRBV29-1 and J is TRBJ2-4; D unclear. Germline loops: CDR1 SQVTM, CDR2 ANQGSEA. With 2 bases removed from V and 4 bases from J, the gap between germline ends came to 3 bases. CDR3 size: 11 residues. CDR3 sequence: CSVEQKNIQYF. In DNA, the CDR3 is TGCAGCGTTGAACAGAAAAACATTCAGTACTTC.

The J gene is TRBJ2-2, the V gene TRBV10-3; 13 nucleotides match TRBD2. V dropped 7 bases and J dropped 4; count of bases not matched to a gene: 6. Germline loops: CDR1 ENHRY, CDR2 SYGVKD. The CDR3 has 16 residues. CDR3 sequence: CAINSWTSGSTGELFF. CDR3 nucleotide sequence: TGTGCCATCAATTCGTGGACTAGCGGGAGCACCGGGGAGCTGTTTTTT.

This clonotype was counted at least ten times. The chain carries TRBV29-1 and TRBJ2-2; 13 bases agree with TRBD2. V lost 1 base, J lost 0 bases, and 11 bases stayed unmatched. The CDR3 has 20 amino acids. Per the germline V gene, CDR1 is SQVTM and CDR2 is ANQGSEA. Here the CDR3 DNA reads TGCAGCGTTGAAGTCGGGGGGGGGACTAGCGGGAACGCGAACACCGGGGAGCTGTTTTTT. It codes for CSVEVGGGTSGNANTGELFF.

The CDR3 loop reads CASSPAGEGKNIQYF. CDR3 bases: TGTGCCAGCAGCCCCGCGGGTGAGGGCAAAAACATTCAGTACTTC. The V and J genes are TRBV11-2 and TRBJ2-4, with D possibly being TRBD2 (5 bases). Germline CDR1 and CDR2: SGHAT and FQNNGV. V was shortened by 5 bases and J by 3 bases, with 14 bases between the two germline ends. This CDR3 spans 15 amino acids.

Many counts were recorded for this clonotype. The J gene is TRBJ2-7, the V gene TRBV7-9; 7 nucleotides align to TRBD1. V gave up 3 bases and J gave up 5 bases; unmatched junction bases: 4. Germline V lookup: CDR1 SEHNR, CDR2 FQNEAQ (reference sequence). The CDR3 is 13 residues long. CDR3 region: CASSFPDRDEQYF. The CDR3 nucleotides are TGTGCCAGCAGCTTCCCCGACAGGGACGAGCAGTACTTC.

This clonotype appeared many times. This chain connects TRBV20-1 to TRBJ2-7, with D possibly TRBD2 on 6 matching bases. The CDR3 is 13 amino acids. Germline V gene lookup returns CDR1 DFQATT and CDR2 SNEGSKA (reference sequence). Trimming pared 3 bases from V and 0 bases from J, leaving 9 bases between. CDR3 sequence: CSASGTSSYEQYF. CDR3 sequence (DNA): TGCAGTGCTAGCGGGACTTCCTCCTACGAGCAGTACTTC.

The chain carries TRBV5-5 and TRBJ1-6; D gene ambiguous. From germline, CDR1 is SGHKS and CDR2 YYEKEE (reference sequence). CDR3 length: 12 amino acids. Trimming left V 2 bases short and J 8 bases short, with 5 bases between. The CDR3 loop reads CASSLWDSPLHF. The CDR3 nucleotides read TGTGCCAGCAGCTTATGGGATTCACCCCTCCACTTT.

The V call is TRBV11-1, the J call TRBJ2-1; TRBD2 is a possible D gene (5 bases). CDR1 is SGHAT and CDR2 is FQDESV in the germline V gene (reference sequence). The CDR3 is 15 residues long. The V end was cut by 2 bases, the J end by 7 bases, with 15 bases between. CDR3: CASSLFPITGNEQFF. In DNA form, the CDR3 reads TGTGCCAGCAGCTTATTTCCTATTACGGGGAATGAGCAGTTCTTC.